The present T cell receptor (beta chain) was sequenced within a study of patients and donors after allogeneic stem cell transplantation. V was clipped by 7 bases and J by 6 bases, with 12 bases between them. CDR1 is SNHLY, CDR2 FYNNEI, per germline. The CDR3 has 13 amino acids. TCRdb fed the RT-PCR reads into MiXCR, producing one record per CDR3 protein. This table has roughly 960,000 distinct CDR3 sequences, approximately 19% appearing once. A few counts support this clonotype. The specimen sequenced was blood, either unsorted or a sorted T cell fraction (not recorded which). This sequence originates from a human donor who was either an allogeneic HSCT recipient or a stem cell or donor lymphocyte infusion donor (not recorded which). It is not recorded whose cells these are; they may come from a transplant donor. The chain joins TRBV2 to TRBJ2-2; D not certain. CDR3: CASKGLAPGELFF. CDR3 bases: TGTGCCAGCAAAGGGCTCGCCCCCGGGGAGCTGTTTTTT.